This TCR beta chain was retrieved from a study of beta chain features in type 1 diabetes. In this sample, this clone turned up a few times. The junction shows a germline mismatch at one end, possibly a read error. The CDR3 has 13 residues. Germline loops: CDR1 ENHRY, CDR2 SYGVKD. Investigators reverse transcribed all isolated RNA, so they sequenced expressed TCRB transcripts. Assay: immunoSEQ multiplex PCR; the TCRdb copy retains only in-frame clones and omits some. The sample yields under 800,000 clones, 15% to 17% seen once. The sequencing sample was made of naive CD4+ T cells from blood. The origin of this receptor is a man between 18 and 29 years old in good health. J is TRBJ2-1 and V is TRBV10-3; D perhaps matches TRBD2 (6 bases). This chain's CDR3 is CAISDFGGIGRVF. As DNA, the CDR3 is TGTGCCATCAGTGATTTCGGCGGGATCGGTCGGGTCTTC.